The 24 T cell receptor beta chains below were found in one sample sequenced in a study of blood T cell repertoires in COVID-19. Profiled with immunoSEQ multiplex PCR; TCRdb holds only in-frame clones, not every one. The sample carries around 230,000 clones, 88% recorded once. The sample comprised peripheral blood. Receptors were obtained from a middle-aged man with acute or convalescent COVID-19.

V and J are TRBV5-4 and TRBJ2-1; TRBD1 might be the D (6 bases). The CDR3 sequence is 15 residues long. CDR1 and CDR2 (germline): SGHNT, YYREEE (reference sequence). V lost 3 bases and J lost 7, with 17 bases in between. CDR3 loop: CASSYVVGAGNEQFF. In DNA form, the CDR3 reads TGTGCCAGCAGCTATGTAGTGGGGGCCGGGAATGAGCAGTTCTTC. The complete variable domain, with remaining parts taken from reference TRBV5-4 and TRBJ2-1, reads ETGVTQSPTHLIKTRGQQVTLRCSSQSGHNTVSWYQQALGQGPQFIFQYYREEENGRGNFPPRFSGLQFPNYSSELNVNALELDDSALYLCASSYVVGAGNEQFFGPGTRLTVL.

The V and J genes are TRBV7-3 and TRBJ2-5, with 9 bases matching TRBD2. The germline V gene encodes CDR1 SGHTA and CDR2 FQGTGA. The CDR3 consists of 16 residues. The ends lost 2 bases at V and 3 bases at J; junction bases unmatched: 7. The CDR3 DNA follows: TGTGCCAGCAGCTTAGGGTCGACTAGCGGCGAAGAGACCCAGTACTTC. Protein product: CASSLGSTSGEETQYF. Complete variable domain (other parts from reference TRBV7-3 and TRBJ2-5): GAGVSQTPSNKVTEKGKYVELRCDPISGHTALYWYRQSLGQGPEFLIYFQGTGAADDSGLPNDRFFAVRPEGSVSTLKIQRTERGDSAVYLCASSLGSTSGEETQYFGPGTRLLVL.

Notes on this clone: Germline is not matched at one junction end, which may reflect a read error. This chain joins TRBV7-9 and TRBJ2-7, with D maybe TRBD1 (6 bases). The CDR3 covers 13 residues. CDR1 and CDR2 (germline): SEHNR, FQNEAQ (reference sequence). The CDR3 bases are TGTGCCAGCAGCTTAGAGTACGGCAGGGGTACGGACTTC. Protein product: CASSLEYGRGTDF.

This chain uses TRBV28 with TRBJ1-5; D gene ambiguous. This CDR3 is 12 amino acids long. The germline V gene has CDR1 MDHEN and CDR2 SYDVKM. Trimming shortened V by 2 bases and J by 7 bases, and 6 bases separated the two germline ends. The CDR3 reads CASSLTGQPQHF. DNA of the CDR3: TGTGCCAGCAGTTTAACCGGGCAGCCCCAGCATTTT. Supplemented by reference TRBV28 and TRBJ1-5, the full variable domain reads DVKVTQSSRYLVKRTGEKVFLECVQDMDHENMFWYRQDPGLGLRLIYFSYDVKMKEKGDIPEGYSVSREKKERFSLILESASTNQTSMYLCASSLTGQPQHFGDGTRLSIL.

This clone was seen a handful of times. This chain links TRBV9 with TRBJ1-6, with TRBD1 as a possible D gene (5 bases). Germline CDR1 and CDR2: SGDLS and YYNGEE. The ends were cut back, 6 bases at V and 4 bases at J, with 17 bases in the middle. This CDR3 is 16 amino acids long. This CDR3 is CASNGGGELYNSPLHF. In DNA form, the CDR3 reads TGTGCCAGCAACGGCGGGGGGGAATTGTATAATTCACCCCTCCACTTT.

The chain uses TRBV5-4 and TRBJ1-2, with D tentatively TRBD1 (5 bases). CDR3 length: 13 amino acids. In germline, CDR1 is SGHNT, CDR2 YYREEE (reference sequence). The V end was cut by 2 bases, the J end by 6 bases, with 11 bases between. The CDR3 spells CASSFQGADGYTF. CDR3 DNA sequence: TGTGCCAGCAGCTTTCAAGGGGCAGATGGCTACACCTTC.

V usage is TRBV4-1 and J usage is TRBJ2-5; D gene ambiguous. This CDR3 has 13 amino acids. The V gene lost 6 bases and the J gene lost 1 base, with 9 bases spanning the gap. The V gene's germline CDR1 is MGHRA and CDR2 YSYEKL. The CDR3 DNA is TGCGCCAGCAGTGGGCAGTTCCAAGAGACCCAGTACTTC. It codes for CASSGQFQETQYF.

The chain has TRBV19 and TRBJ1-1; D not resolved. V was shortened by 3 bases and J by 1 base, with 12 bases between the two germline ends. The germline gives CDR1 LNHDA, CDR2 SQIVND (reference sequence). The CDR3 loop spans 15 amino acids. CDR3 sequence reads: CASSMLGSGNTEAFF. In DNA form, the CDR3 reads TGTGCCAGTAGTATGTTGGGTAGCGGGAACACTGAAGCTTTCTTT.

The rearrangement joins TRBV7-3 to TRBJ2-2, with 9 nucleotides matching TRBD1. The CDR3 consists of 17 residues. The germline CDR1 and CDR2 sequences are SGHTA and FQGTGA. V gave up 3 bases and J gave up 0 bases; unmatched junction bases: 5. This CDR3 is CASSLLDRGPNTGELFF. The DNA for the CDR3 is TGTGCCAGCAGCTTGCTGGACAGGGGCCCGAACACCGGGGAGCTGTTTTTT.

The CDR3 DNA reads as TGTGCCAGCAGCTTGGCTTTATACGCTGAAGCTTTCTTT. This sequence encodes CASSLALYAEAFF. The rearrangement uses TRBV11-2 and TRBJ1-1; no clear D gene. Germline CDR1 reads SGHAT; CDR2 reads FQNNGV. The CDR3 length is 13 residues. The V gene lost 3 bases and the J gene lost 6 bases, with 11 bases spanning the gap.

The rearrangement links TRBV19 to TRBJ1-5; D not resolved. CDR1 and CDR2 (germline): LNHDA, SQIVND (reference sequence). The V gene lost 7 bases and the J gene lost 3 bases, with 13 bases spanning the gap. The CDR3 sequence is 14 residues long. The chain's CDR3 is CASTTAIDNQPQHF. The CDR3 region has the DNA TGTGCCAGTACCACCGCTATCGACAATCAGCCCCAGCATTTT. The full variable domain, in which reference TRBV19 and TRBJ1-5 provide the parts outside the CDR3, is DGGITQSPKYLFRKEGQNVTLSCEQNLNHDAMYWYRQDPGQGLRLIYYSQIVNDFQKGDIAEGYSVSREKKESFPLTVTSAQKNPTAFYLCASTTAIDNQPQHFGDGTRLSIL.

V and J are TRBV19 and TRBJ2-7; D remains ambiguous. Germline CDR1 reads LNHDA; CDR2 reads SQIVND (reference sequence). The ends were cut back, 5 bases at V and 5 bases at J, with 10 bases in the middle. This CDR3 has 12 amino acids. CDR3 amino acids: CASSRGAHEQYF. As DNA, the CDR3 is TGTGCCAGTAGTCGCGGCGCCCACGAGCAGTACTTC.

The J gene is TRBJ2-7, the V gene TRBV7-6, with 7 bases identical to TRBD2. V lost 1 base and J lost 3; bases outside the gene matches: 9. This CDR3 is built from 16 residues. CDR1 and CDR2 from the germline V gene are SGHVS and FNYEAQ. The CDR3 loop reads CASSLDSVGGSYEQYF. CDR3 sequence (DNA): TGTGCCAGCAGCTTAGACTCGGTGGGCGGGAGCTACGAGCAGTACTTC.

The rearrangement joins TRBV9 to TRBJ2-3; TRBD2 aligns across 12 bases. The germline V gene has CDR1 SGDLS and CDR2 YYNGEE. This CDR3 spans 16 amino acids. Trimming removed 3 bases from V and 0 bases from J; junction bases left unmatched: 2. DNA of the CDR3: TGTGCCAGCAGCGCCGGACTAGCGGGAAGCACAGATACGCAGTATTTT. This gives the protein CASSAGLAGSTDTQYF.

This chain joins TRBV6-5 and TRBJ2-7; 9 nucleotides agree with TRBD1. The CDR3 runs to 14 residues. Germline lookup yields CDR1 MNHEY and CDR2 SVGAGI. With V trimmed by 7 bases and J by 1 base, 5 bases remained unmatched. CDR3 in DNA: TGTGCCAGCAACCCGGGACAGGGATCCTACGAGCAGTACTTC. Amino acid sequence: CASNPGQGSYEQYF.

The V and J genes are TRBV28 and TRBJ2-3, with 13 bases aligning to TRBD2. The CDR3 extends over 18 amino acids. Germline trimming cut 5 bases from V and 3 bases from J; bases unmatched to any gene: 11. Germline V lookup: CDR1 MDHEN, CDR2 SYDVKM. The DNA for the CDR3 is TGTGCCAGCAGTCCCCAGAGGACTAGCGGGAGTATAACAGATACGCAGTATTTT. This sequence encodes CASSPQRTSGSITDTQYF. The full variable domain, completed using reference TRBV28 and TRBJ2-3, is DVKVTQSSRYLVKRTGEKVFLECVQDMDHENMFWYRQDPGLGLRLIYFSYDVKMKEKGDIPEGYSVSREKKERFSLILESASTNQTSMYLCASSPQRTSGSITDTQYFGPGTRLTVL.

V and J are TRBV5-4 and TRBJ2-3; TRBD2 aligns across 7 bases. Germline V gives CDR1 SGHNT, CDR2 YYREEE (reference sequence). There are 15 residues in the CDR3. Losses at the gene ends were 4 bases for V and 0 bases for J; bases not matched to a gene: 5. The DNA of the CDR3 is TGTGCCAGCAGCCAGCAACTAGCGAGCACAGATACGCAGTATTTT. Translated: CASSQQLASTDTQYF.

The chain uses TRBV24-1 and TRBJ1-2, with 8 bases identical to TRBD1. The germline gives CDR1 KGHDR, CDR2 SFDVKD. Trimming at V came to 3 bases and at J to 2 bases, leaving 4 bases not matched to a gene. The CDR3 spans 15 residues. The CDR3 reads CATSDGQGANYGYTF. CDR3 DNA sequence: TGTGCCACCAGTGATGGCCAGGGGGCGAACTATGGCTACACCTTC.

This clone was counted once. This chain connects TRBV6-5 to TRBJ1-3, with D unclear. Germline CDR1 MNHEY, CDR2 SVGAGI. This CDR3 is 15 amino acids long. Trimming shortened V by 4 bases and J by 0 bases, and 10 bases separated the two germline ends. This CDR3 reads CASSLAGSSGNTIYF. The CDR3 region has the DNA TGTGCCAGCAGTTTAGCGGGGAGCTCTGGAAACACCATATATTTT.

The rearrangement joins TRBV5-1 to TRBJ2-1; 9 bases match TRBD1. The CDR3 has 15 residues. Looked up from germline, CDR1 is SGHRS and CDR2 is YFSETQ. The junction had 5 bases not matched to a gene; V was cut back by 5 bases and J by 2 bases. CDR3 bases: TGCGCCAGCAGACCCGGACAGGGGCCCTACAATGAGCAGTTCTTC. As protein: CASRPGQGPYNEQFF.

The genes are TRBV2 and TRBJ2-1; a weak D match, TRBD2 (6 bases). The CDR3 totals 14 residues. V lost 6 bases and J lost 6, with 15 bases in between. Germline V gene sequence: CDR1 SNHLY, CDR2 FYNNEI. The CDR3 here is CASRGGTPFNEQFF. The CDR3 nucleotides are TGTGCCAGCAGGGGGGGTACACCGTTCAATGAGCAGTTCTTC.

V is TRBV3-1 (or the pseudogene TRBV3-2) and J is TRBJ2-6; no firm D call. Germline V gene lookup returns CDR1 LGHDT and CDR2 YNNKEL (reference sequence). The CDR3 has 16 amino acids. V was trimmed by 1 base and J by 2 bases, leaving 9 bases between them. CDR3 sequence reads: CASSQVSLPGANVLTF. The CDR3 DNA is TGTGCCAGCAGCCAAGTCTCGCTACCTGGGGCCAACGTCCTGACTTTC.

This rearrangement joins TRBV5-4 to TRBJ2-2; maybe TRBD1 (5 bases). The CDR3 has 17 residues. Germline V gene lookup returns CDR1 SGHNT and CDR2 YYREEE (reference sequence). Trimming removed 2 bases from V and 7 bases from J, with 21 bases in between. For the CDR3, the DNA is TGTGCCAGCAGCTTTAATTTGGGTCCAGGGTATGGCGGGGAGCTGTTTTTT. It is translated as CASSFNLGPGYGGELFF.

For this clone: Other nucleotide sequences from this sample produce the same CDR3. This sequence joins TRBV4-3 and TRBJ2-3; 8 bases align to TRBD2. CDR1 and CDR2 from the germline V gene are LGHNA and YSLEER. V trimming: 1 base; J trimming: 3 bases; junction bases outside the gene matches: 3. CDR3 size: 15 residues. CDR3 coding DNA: TGCGCCAGCAGCCAAGGAAGCGGGAGTACAGATACGCAGTATTTT. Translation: CASSQGSGSTDTQYF.